The rows below give T cell receptor beta chains drawn from one sample of a study of blood T cell repertoires in COVID-19. Only in-frame clones appear in the TCRdb table, and some are missing; sequencing was by immunoSEQ multiplex PCR. The table includes about 27,000 clones, 91% detected once. What was sequenced was peripheral blood. The source of these receptors is a human donor with active COVID-19. The donor label of this sample is uncertain. Both conserved end residues are part of each CDR3. D genes are given only for firm matches. Size tells how often a clone was seen (once, few, many) or the class of an expanded clone, and some rows leave it out.

TRBV3-1/TRBV3-2	TRBJ2-5	.	TRBD2	CASSQGGGTSGRVRETQYF	TGTGCCAGCAGCCAAGGAGGAGGGACTAGCGGGAGGGTCCGAGAGACCCAGTACTTC
TRBV30	TRBJ1-2	.	.	CAWKSGFAQRGGYTF	TGTGCCTGGAAATCGGGGTTCGCGCAAAGAGGTGGCTACACCTTC
TRBV27	TRBJ2-5	.	TRBD2	CASSFIAGGPGETQYF	TGTGCCAGCAGTTTCATAGCGGGAGGGCCCGGGGAGACCCAGTACTTC
TRBV5-1	TRBJ2-3	.	.	CASSLGASSTDTQYF	TGCGCCAGCAGCTTGGGAGCTTCTAGCACAGATACGCAGTATTTT
TRBV6-6	TRBJ1-4	.	.	CASSSPGFNEKLFF	TGTGCCAGCAGTTCGCCGGGGTTTAATGAAAAACTGTTTTTT
TRBV4-2	TRBJ2-1	.	.	CASSQDPSDHNEQFF	TGTGCCAGCAGCCAAGACCCTAGCGACCACAATGAGCAGTTCTTC
TRBV11-3	TRBJ2-7	.	TRBD1	CASSPSGTGVEQYF	TGTGCCAGCAGCCCTAGTGGGACAGGGGTCGAGCAGTACTTC
TRBV5-1	TRBJ2-3	.	TRBD1	CASSLLGTGRTDTQYF	TGCGCCAGCAGCTTGCTTGGGACAGGCCGCACAGATACGCAGTATTTT
TRBV6-5	TRBJ1-6	.	TRBD1	CASRTGENSPLHF	TGTGCCAGCCGAACAGGGGAAAATTCACCCCTCCACTTT
TRBV6-2/TRBV6-3	TRBJ2-1	.	.	CASSSIGSGHSYNEQFF	TGTGCCAGCAGTTCGATAGGCAGCGGTCACTCCTACAATGAGCAGTTCTTC
TRBV28	TRBJ1-2	.	TRBD1	CASSFEGAHGYTF	TGTGCCAGCAGTTTTGAGGGGGCGCACGGCTACACCTTC
TRBV19	TRBJ2-7	.	.	CASSTVSSYEQYF	TGTGCCAGTAGTACGGTCTCCTCCTACGAGCAGTACTTC
TRBV24-1	TRBJ1-5	.	TRBD1	CATSGDRGQSQPQHF	TGTGCCACCAGCGGGGACAGGGGGCAGAGTCAGCCCCAGCATTTT
TRBV24-1	TRBJ2-5	.	.	CATSANYQETQYF	TGTGCCACCAGTGCCAATTACCAAGAGACCCAGTACTTC
TRBV6-2/TRBV6-3	TRBJ2-5	.	.	CASSRPLGVGETQYF	TGTGCCAGCAGCCGCCCCCTAGGGGTGGGCGAGACCCAGTACTTC
TRBV5-4	TRBJ2-3	.	TRBD2	CASSSLSGSFSDTQYF	TGTGCCAGCAGCTCGTTAAGCGGGAGTTTCTCAGATACGCAGTATTTT
TRBV6-1	TRBJ2-7	once	.	CASSDQGSYEQYF	TGTGCCAGCAGTGATCAGGGCTCCTACGAGCAGTACTTC
TRBV7-9	TRBJ2-7	.	.	CASSPPPGQFYEQYF	TGTGCCAGCAGCCCCCCTCCGGGACAATTCTACGAGCAGTACTTC
TRBV6-5	TRBJ2-3	.	TRBD2	CASSRLAGLEDTQYF	TGTGCCAGCAGCCGTCTAGCGGGCCTCGAAGATACGCAGTATTTT
TRBV7-3	TRBJ2-2	few	TRBD1	CASSLWQGDGELFF	TGTGCCAGCAGCTTATGGCAGGGGGACGGGGAGCTGTTTTTT
TRBV6-2/TRBV6-3	TRBJ2-2	medium-sized	.	CASSYSREMWTGELFF	TGTGCCAGCAGTTACTCCCGGGAAATGTGGACCGGGGAGCTGTTTTTT
TRBV3-1/TRBV3-2	TRBJ2-7	.	TRBD2	CASSQEFLAGGPLDEQYF	TGTGCCAGCAGCCAAGAATTTCTAGCGGGAGGGCCTTTGGACGAGCAGTACTTC
TRBV27	TRBJ2-7	once	TRBD1	CASSYSIMDRDLYEQYF	TGTGCCAGCAGTTATTCGATCATGGACAGGGACCTCTACGAGCAGTACTTC
TRBV6-5	TRBJ2-7	.	TRBD2	CASSLGLAGGGEQYF	TGTGCCAGCAGTTTGGGACTAGCGGGAGGCGGTGAGCAGTACTTC
TRBV27	TRBJ2-3	few	.	CASSPGQMADTQYF	TGTGCCAGCAGTCCCGGACAGATGGCAGATACGCAGTATTTT
TRBV5-1	TRBJ2-1	.	TRBD2	CASSQGLAGGLDEQFF	TGCGCCAGCAGCCAGGGACTAGCGGGAGGTTTGGATGAGCAGTTCTTC
TRBV12-3/TRBV12-4	TRBJ2-2	.	.	CASNLGAGGELFF	TGTGCCAGCAATCTGGGGGCTGGCGGGGAGCTGTTTTTT
TRBV29-1	TRBJ2-7	.	TRBD1	CSVEGQGEYEQYF	TGCAGCGTTGAAGGACAGGGGGAGTACGAGCAGTACTTC
TRBV6-2/TRBV6-3	TRBJ1-1	.	TRBD1	CASSSTGGGTEAFF	TGTGCCAGCAGTTCCACAGGGGGGGGCACTGAAGCTTTCTTT
TRBV20-1	TRBJ2-1	.	.	CSVGTYNEQFF	TGCAGTGTTGGGACATACAATGAGCAGTTCTTC
TRBV19	TRBJ2-1	.	TRBD1	CASSMGTGRRYNEQFF	TGTGCCAGTAGTATGGGGACAGGGAGAAGGTACAATGAGCAGTTCTTC
TRBV5-1	TRBJ2-1	.	.	CASSLMSSSYNEQFF	TGCGCCAGCAGCTTGATGTCTAGCTCCTACAATGAGCAGTTCTTC
TRBV3-1/TRBV3-2	TRBJ2-5	.	.	CASNPGGQGETQYF	TGTGCCAGCAATCCCGGGGGGCAGGGGGAGACCCAGTACTTC
TRBV7-9	TRBJ2-3	.	.	CASSLTDTQYF	TGTGCCAGCAGCCTCACAGATACGCAGTATTTT
TRBV19	TRBJ2-3	.	TRBD2	CASKNWTSGGVDTQYF	TGTGCCAGTAAAAATTGGACTAGCGGGGGGGTCGATACGCAGTATTTT